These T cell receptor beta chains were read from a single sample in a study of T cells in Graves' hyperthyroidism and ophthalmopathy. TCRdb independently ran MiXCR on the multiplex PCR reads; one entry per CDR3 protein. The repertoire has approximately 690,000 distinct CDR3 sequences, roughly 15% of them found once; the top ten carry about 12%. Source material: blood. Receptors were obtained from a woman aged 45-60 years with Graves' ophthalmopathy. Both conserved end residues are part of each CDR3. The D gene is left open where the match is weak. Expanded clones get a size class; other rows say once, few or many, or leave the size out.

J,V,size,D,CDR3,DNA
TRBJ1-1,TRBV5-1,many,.,CASSTRPGQNTEAFF,TGCGCCAGCAGCACGAGACCGGGACAGAACACTGAAGCTTTCTTT
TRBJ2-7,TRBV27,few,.,CASSFRGASYEQYF,TGTGCCAGCAGTTTCCGGGGGGCTAGCTACGAGCAGTACTTC
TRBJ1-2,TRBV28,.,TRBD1,CASRLRDRDGYTF,TGTGCCAGCAGATTAAGGGACAGGGATGGCTACACCTTC
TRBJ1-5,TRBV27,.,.,CASSKTGTFNQPQHF,TGTGCCAGCAGCAAGACTGGGACTTTCAATCAGCCCCAGCATTTT
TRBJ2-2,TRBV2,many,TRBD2,CASSGTSGTTGELFF,TGTGCCAGCAGCGGGACTAGCGGTACCACCGGGGAGCTGTTTTTT
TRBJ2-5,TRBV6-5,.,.,CASSYGLEVETQYF,TGTGCCAGCAGTTACGGGCTAGAAGTGGAGACCCAGTACTTC
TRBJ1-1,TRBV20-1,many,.,CSAGRAGTEAFF,TGCAGTGCAGGGAGAGCGGGCACTGAAGCTTTCTTT
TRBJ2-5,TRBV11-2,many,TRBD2,CASSITSGPGVTQYF,TGTGCCAGCAGCATCACTAGCGGACCGGGTGTGACCCAGTACTTC
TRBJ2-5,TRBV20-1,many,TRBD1,CSAKTGRGQTQYF,TGCAGTGCTAAAACGGGCAGGGGGCAGACCCAGTACTTC
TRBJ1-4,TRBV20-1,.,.,CSATRSGGNEKLFF,TGCAGTGCTACCCGCTCGGGGGGGAATGAAAAACTGTTTTTT
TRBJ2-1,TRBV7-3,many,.,CASSTIVQSEQFF,TGTGCCAGCAGCACAATTGTACAAAGTGAGCAGTTCTTC
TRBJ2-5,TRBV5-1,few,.,CASSLTSLSVETQYF,TGCGCCAGCAGCTTGACTAGTCTCTCAGTCGAGACCCAGTACTTC
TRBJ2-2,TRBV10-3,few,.,CAITRDTGELFF,TGTGCCATCACGCGGGACACCGGGGAGCTGTTTTTT
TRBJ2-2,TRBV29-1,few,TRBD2,CSVVTGTSGSKTGELFF,TGCAGCGTTGTGACCGGGACTAGCGGGAGTAAGACCGGGGAGCTGTTTTTT
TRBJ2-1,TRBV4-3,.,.,CASGQGGTSSYNEQFF,TGCGCCAGCGGCCAAGGGGGGACAAGTTCCTACAATGAGCAGTTCTTC
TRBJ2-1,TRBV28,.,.,CASTPWASVGEQFF,TGTGCCAGCACCCCCTGGGCGTCTGTCGGGGAGCAGTTCTTC
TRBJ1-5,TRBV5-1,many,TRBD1,CASSWGTGNSNQPQHF,TGCGCCAGCAGCTGGGGGACAGGGAATAGCAATCAGCCCCAGCATTTT
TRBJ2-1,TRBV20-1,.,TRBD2,CSARGLAGGYEQFF,TGCAGTGCTAGAGGACTAGCGGGAGGATATGAGCAGTTCTTC
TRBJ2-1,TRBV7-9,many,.,CASSFGTQPYNEQFF,TGTGCCAGCAGCTTCGGGACACAGCCCTACAATGAGCAGTTCTTC
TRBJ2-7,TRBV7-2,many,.,CASRPNPGRAYEQYF,TGTGCCAGCAGGCCCAATCCGGGACGGGCCTACGAGCAGTACTTC
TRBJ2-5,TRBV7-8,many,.,CASSLMETQYF,TGTGCCAGCAGCTTAATGGAGACCCAGTACTTC
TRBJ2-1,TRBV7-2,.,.,CASTQPRKAGEQFF,TGTGCCAGCACCCAGCCCAGAAAGGCAGGCGAGCAGTTCTTC
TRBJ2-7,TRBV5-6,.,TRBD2,CASSLAGLATYEQYF,TGTGCCAGCAGCTTGGCGGGACTAGCGACCTACGAGCAGTACTTC
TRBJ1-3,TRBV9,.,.,CASSPGSPSNSGNTIYF,TGTGCCAGCAGCCCCGGTTCACCAAGTAACTCTGGAAACACCATATATTTT
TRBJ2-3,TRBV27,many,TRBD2,CASSLRRLAGVRDTQYF,TGTGCCAGCAGTTTACGCCGACTAGCGGGAGTGAGGGATACGCAGTATTTT
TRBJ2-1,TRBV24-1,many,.,CATSETTQPYNEQFF,TGTGCCACCAGTGAGACGACACAACCCTACAATGAGCAGTTCTTC
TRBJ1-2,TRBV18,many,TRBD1,CASSPDRGAYGYTF,TGTGCCAGCTCACCCGACAGGGGAGCCTATGGCTACACCTTC
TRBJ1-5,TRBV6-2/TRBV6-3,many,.,CASSYWGDNQPQHF,TGTGCCAGCAGTTACTGGGGAGACAATCAGCCCCAGCATTTT
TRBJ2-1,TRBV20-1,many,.,CSARAGSSSYNEQFF,TGCAGTGCTAGGGCAGGCTCGAGCTCCTACAATGAGCAGTTCTTC
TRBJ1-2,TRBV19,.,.,CASEGVTGASPGYYGYTF,TGTGCCAGTGAAGGCGTCACGGGAGCTAGCCCGGGGTACTATGGCTACACCTTC
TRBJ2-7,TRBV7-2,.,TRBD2,CVSSLEVSASGDYEQYF,TGTGTCAGCAGCTTAGAGGTTTCGGCTAGCGGAGACTACGAGCAGTACTTC
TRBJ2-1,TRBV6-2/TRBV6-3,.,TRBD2,CASSLTSGRAPSGGQFF,TGTGCCAGCAGTCTGACTAGCGGGAGAGCACCATCAGGTGGGCAGTTCTTC
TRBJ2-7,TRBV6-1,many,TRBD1,CASSQPGQGSSSSYEQYF,TGTGCCAGCAGTCAACCGGGACAGGGTTCCTCTTCCTCCTACGAGCAGTACTTC
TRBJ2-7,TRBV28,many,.,CASLREYEQYF,TGTGCCAGCCTCAGGGAGTACGAGCAGTACTTC
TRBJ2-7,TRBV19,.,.,CASGTLPYEQYF,TGTGCCAGTGGGACATTGCCCTACGAGCAGTACTTC
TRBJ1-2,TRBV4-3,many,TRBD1,CASSQLRGPIYGYTF,TGCGCCAGCAGCCAATTGAGGGGGCCTATCTATGGCTACACCTTC
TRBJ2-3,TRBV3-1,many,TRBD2,CASSQEVTSDTDTQYF,TGTGCCAGCAGCCAAGAGGTGACTAGCGACACAGATACGCAGTATTTT
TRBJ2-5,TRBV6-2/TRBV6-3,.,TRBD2,CASSYSVQLAGYETQYF,TGTGCCAGCAGTTACTCGGTACAACTAGCGGGATATGAGACCCAGTACTTC
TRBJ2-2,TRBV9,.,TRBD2,CASSVAGLAAHGELFF,TGTGCCAGCAGCGTAGCAGGACTAGCGGCACACGGGGAGCTGTTTTTT
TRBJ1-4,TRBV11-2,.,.,CASSPTFRDVSEKLFF,TGTGCCAGCAGCCCCACTTTTCGGGACGTTAGTGAAAAACTGTTTTTT
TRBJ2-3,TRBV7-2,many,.,CASTLMTSSTDTQYF,TGTGCCAGCACCCTAATGACTAGTTCTACAGATACGCAGTATTTT